Sequencing of this TCR beta chain was carried out in a study of OX40 agonist ivuxolimab in advanced cancers. For the study in its entirety: Ivuxolimab was a fully human IgG2 agonistic monoclonal antibody targeting the costimulatory receptor OX40 (CD134). The purpose of peripheral TCRbeta sequencing was to test whether ivuxolimab changed TCR sequence diversity and led to clonal T-cell expansion. The paper covers the monotherapy dose-escalation part of the phase I ivuxolimab trial, which included N ≈ 57 patients. Partial responses were achieved by three dose-escalation patients, of whom one had hepatocellular carcinoma and two had cutaneous melanoma. Intravenous ivuxolimab was administered to patients every 2 weeks at six dose levels: 0.01, 0.1, 0.3, 1.5, 3 and 10 mg/kg. Prior anti-PD-1, anti-PD-L1 or anti-CTLA-4 therapy was permitted, and approximately 40% of dose-escalation patients had received checkpoint inhibitors. In the dose-escalation cohort, 65% to 85% of patients were male, and the mean age was 60 years with a range of roughly 20 to 85. Of the 52 patients in dose escalation, about 20 had hepatocellular carcinoma, approximately 15 had melanoma, 9 had renal cell carcinoma and 9 had head and neck cancer. The paper as a whole reports these results and caveats: Clonal expansion of both CD4+ and CD8+ blood T cells was observed from baseline to week 6 at doses 0.1 to 3.0 mg/kg. After ivuxolimab, CD8+ T cells had more expanded clones than CD4+ T cells on average. Low levels of normalized T-cell clonal expansion were also seen in some nonresponding patients. The antigen specificity of the clonally expanded peripheral T cells was not determined. Partial responders in the 0.1-3.0 mg/kg groups had among the lowest normalized peripheral clonal expansion, especially among CD8+ T cells.

Patients with autoimmune disease history or receiving systemic immunosuppression were excluded from the trial. In every dose cohort, peripheral blood was drawn for TCR sequencing at baseline, cycle 4 day 1, and cycle 7 day 1. Samples were obtained from an open-label, multicenter, first-in-human phase I dose-escalation trial of ivuxolimab. The trial enrolled adults with locally advanced or metastatic head and neck squamous cell, hepatocellular, melanoma or renal cell carcinoma. CD4+ and CD8+ T cells were sorted separately from peripheral blood before TCR sequencing. To sequence the TCRbeta CDR3 region, genomic DNA was isolated from the sorted cells. The immunoSEQ Assay was used to sequence the TCRbeta CDR3 regions. In TCRdb, the immuneACCESS table is reduced to in-frame sequences with V and J assigned. These tables do not hold every clone; where another copy was compared, an unresolved V gene accounts for under half, and the others remain unexplained. Across this sample there are 20,000 to 30,000 clones, with 88% seen only once. Roughly 10% of the sample belongs to the ten largest clones.

Measured from the cysteine to the phenylalanine, the CDR3 is 16 residues long. The kept DNA is CDR3 alone, 48 bases in frame from the first base. As encoded in the germline V gene, CDR1 is SNHLY while CDR2 is FYNNEI. The germline V and J ends show losses of 7 bases and 6 bases respectively, and no gene match explains 11 bases of the junction. Regarding this clone: No antigen is known for it. One base away there is no much larger clone; base qualities are not given.

The V gene is TRBV2 and the J gene is TRBJ2-2, with 10 central nucleotides matching TRBD2. The TCR comes from an adult with an advanced solid tumor such as melanoma, head and neck, liver or kidney cancer. The source material was CD4+ or CD8+ T cells sorted from blood, sampled in a trial of the OX40 agonist ivuxolimab. The CDR3 reads CASTRGVAGGSGELFF. At the DNA level, the sequence is TGTGCCAGCACCCGGGGGGTAGCGGGAGGATCCGGGGAGCTGTTTTTT.